What follows are 5 T cell receptor beta chains derived from one specimen sequenced in a study of CD8+CD57+ T cells in acquired aplastic anemia. Genomic DNA acted as the template from which TCR beta VDJ combination and CDR3 sequence profiling were carried out. One entry per CDR3 protein results from TCRdb running MiXCR on the reads. Seen here are some 240,000 distinct CDR3 sequences, 30% to 35% observed once, and the top ten hold more than 0.95%. The sample was sorted CD4+, CD8+, or CD8+CD57+ T cells (not recorded which) from PBMCs. The receptors were gathered from a human donor in good health, serving as a control.

This clonotype was seen repeatedly, ten times or more. The V gene is TRBV9, the J gene TRBJ1-2; D remains ambiguous. V lost 4 bases, J lost 1 base, and 11 bases lay in between. The CDR3 loop spans 14 amino acids. Germline assignment: CDR1 SGDLS and CDR2 YYNGEE. CDR3 region: CASSPRLINYGYTF. In DNA form, the CDR3 reads TGTGCCAGCAGCCCACGACTGATTAACTATGGCTACACCTTC.

This clonotype was observed a few times. A much larger clone differs by one base, so this may be a read error. The gene calls are TRBV20-1 and TRBJ1-2; unclear D gene. The length of the CDR3 is 12 residues. Germline V gene sequence: CDR1 DFQATT, CDR2 SNEGSKA (reference sequence). CDR3 residues: CSASANFYSYTF. As DNA, the CDR3 is TGCAGTGCTAGCGCCAACTTCTATAGCTACACCTTC.

In its sample, this clonotype was seen many times. V usage is TRBV9 and J usage is TRBJ2-1; 8 bases map to TRBD2. V gave up 0 bases and J gave up 4 bases; unmatched junction bases: 9. The CDR3 sequence is 17 residues long. Germline CDR1 is SGDLS and CDR2 is YYNGEE. The CDR3 DNA reads TGTGCCAGCAGCGTAGGCCCGGGAGGGGTCGGGTACAATGAGCAGTTCTTC. The encoded protein is CASSVGPGGVGYNEQFF.

The chain couples TRBV29-1 to TRBJ2-7; 10 bases are shared with TRBD1. Germline loops: CDR1 SQVTM, CDR2 ANQGSEA. CDR3 length: 14 residues. The junction had 12 bases not matched to a gene; V was cut back by 6 bases and J by 7 bases. CDR3 sequence reads: CSVQGHGDRGEQYF. The CDR3 DNA follows: TGCAGCGTGCAAGGGCATGGGGACAGGGGAGAGCAGTACTTC.

This clonotype was seen ten or more times. The V and J genes are TRBV19 and TRBJ1-1; D perhaps matches TRBD1 (6 bases). The CDR3 totals 13 residues. CDR1 is LNHDA and CDR2 is SQIVND in the germline V gene (reference sequence). Trimming left V 5 bases short and J 11 bases short, with 18 bases between. CDR3 bases: TGTGCCAGTAGTCCGACGGACAGTCATGTCGCTTTCTTT. It encodes CASSPTDSHVAFF.